This TCR beta chain was sequenced for a study of blood T cell repertoires in COVID-19. In the study overall: The United States, Italy and Spain provided the acute and convalescent COVID-19 samples.

Sequenced by immunoSEQ multiplex PCR; TCRdb stores in-frame clones only, minus some. In the table there are 310,000 or so clones, 70% to 90% of which are singletons. J was trimmed by 9 bases and V by 1 base; bases with no gene match: 7. This CDR3 is built from 16 residues. Germline-derived CDR1 and CDR2 are SGHDN and FVKESK. Assignment of participants to cohorts was predicated upon participant-reported clinical history. The J gene is TRBJ1-6, the V gene TRBV14; TRBD1 aligns across 9 bases. The material sequenced was PBMCs or T cells enriched from blood (not recorded which). This receptor was obtained from a woman aged 40 to 50 who had recovered from COVID-19. The CDR3 spells CASSQASGQGGSPLHF. CDR3 bases: TGTGCCAGCAGCCAAGCCTCGGGACAGGGAGGTTCACCCCTCCACTTT. Looking up the rest from reference TRBV14 and TRBJ1-6 gives the full variable domain: EAGVTQFPSHSVIEKGQTVTLRCDPISGHDNLYWYRRVMGKEIKFLLHFVKESKQDESGMPNNRFLAERTGGTYSTLKVQPAELEDSGVYFCASSQASGQGGSPLHFGNGTRLTVT.